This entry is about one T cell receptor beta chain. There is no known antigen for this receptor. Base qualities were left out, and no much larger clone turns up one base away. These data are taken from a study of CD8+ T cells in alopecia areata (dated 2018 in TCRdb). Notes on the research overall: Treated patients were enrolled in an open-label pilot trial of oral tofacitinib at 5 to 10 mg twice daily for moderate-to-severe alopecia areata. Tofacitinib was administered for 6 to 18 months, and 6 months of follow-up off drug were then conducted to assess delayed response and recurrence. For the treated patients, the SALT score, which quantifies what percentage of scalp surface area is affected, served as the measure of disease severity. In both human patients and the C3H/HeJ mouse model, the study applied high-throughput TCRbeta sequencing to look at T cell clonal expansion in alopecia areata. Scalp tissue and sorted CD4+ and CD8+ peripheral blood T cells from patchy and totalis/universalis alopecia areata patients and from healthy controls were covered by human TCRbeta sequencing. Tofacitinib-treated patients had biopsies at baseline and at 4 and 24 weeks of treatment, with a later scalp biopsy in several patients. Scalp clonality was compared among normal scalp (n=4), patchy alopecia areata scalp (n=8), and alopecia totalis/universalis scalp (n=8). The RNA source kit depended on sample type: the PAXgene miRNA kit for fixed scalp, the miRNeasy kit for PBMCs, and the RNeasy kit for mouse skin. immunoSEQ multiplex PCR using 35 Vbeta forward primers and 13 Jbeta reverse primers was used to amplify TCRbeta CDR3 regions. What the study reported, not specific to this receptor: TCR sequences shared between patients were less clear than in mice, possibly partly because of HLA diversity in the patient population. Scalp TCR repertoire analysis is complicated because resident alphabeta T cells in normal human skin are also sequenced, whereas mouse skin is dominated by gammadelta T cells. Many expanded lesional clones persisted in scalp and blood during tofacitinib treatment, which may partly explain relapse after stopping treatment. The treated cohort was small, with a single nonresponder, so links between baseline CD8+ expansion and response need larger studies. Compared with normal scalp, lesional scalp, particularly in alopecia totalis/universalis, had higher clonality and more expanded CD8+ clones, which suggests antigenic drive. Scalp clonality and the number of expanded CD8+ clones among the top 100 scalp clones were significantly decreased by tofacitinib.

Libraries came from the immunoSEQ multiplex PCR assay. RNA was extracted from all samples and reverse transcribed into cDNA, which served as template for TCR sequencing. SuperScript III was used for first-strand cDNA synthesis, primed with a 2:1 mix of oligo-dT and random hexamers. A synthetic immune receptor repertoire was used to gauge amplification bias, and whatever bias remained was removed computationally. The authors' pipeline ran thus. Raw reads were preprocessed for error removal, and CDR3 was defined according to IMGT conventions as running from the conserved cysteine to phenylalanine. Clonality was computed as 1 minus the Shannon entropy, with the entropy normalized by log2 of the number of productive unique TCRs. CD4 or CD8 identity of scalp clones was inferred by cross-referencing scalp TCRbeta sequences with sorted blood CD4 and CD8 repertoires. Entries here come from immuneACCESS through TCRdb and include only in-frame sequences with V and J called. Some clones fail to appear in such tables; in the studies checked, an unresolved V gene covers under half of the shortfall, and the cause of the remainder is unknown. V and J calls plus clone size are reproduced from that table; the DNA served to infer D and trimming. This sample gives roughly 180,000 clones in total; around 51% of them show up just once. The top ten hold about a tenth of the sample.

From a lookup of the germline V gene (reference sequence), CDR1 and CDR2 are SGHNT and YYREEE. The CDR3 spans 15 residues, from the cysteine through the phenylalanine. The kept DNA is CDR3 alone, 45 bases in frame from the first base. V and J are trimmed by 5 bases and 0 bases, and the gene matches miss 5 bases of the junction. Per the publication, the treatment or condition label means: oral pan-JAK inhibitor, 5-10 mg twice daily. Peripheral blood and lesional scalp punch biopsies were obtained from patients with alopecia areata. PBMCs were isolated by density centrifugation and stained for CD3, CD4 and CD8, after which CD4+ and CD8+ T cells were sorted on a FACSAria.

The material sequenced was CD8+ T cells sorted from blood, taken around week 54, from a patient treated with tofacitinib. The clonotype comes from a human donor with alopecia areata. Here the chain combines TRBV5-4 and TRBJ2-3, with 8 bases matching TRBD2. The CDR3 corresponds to CASSYSGASTDTQYF. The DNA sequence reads TGTGCCAGCAGTTATAGCGGGGCTAGCACAGATACGCAGTATTTT.